Listed below are T cell receptor beta chains from one sample, sequenced in a study of T cell repertoires in cytomegalovirus infection. TCRdb redid the calling of the reads with MiXCR, one entry per CDR3 protein. The table shows roughly 200,000 distinct CDR3 sequences, with about 17% occurring only once. Material: CD8+ T cells from PBMCs. All receptors derive from a human donor in good health (CMV status not recorded). Some clones in this sample may be carry-over from other donors' samples. Each CDR3 is given with its conserved first and last residue. D genes are given only for firm matches. Not every row has a clone size; where given, it reads once, few, many or a size class.

d_gene	v_gene	j_gene	abundance	CDR3aa	CDR3nt
-	TRBV11-2	TRBJ2-1	many	CASSLVWGNEQFF	TGTGCCAGCAGCTTAGTGTGGGGTAATGAGCAGTTCTTC
-	TRBV7-9	TRBJ2-1	-	CASSLGGRINQQFF	TGTGCCAGCAGCTTAGGAGGAAGGATCAATCAGCAGTTCTTC
-	TRBV11-2	TRBJ2-3	few	CASSLELGGSTDTQYF	TGTGCCAGCAGCTTAGAATTGGGGGGTAGCACAGATACGCAGTATTTT
-	TRBV5-5	TRBJ1-1	few	CASSLDVNTEAFF	TGTGCCAGCAGCTTGGATGTGAACACTGAAGCTTTCTTT
-	TRBV6-2/TRBV6-3	TRBJ1-1	few	CASRPGTRNTEAFF	TGTGCCAGCAGACCAGGGACCCGAAACACTGAAGCTTTCTTT
-	TRBV4-1	TRBJ1-1	few	CASSLPPTGGTEAFF	TGCGCCAGCAGCCTCCCCCCTACGGGGGGAACTGAAGCTTTCTTT
TRBD2	TRBV7-2	TRBJ2-7	many	CASSGGVRHEQYF	TGTGCCAGCAGCGGGGGGGTCCGGCACGAGCAGTACTTC
-	TRBV12-3/TRBV12-4	TRBJ2-1	-	CASSAGAAYNEQFF	TGTGCCAGCAGTGCCGGGGCCGCCTACAATGAGCAGTTCTTC
-	TRBV30	TRBJ2-5	few	CAWSVSETQYF	TGTGCCTGGAGTGTATCGGAGACCCAGTACTTC
TRBD2	TRBV6-5	TRBJ2-1	-	CASSYYSSGGNEQFF	TGTGCCAGCAGTTACTATTCTAGCGGGGGAAATGAGCAGTTCTTC
TRBD1	TRBV25-1	TRBJ2-5	-	CASSDWDRGRETQYF	TGTGCCAGCAGTGATTGGGACAGGGGGAGAGAGACCCAGTACTTC
-	TRBV7-9	TRBJ2-1	-	CASSLGGSTEQFF	TGTGCCAGCAGCTTAGGAGGGAGTACCGAGCAGTTCTTC
-	TRBV28	TRBJ1-1	-	CASSLMRGLNTEAFF	TGTGCCAGCAGTTTAATGAGGGGACTGAACACTGAAGCTTTCTTT
TRBD2	TRBV18	TRBJ2-5	-	CASSQYSLAGDETQYF	TGTGCCAGCTCACAATACTCACTAGCGGGGGACGAGACCCAGTACTTC
-	TRBV7-9	TRBJ2-5	-	CASSSNRDATQETQYF	TGTGCCAGCAGCTCAAACAGGGATGCCACCCAAGAGACCCAGTACTTC
-	TRBV7-9	TRBJ1-2	-	CASSLGHNGYTF	TGTGCCAGCAGCTTAGGACACAATGGCTACACCTTC
TRBD1	TRBV4-3	TRBJ1-4	-	CASSQDGQAATNEKLFF	TGCGCCAGCAGCCAAGATGGACAGGCGGCAACTAATGAAAAACTGTTTTTT
TRBD2	TRBV2	TRBJ2-1	-	CASSGRNRQFF	TGTGCCAGCAGCGGGAGGAATAGGCAGTTCTTC
TRBD2	TRBV7-9	TRBJ2-5	few	CASSSYLLAGGKETQYF	TGTGCCAGCAGCTCATACCTCCTAGCGGGGGGGAAAGAGACCCAGTACTTC
-	TRBV19	TRBJ2-2	few	CASSISGGGTGELFF	TGTGCCAGTAGTATCTCCGGAGGGGGCACCGGGGAGCTGTTTTTT